The 11 T cell receptor beta chains presented below share a single source sample, sequenced in a study of low-dose radiotherapy and immunotherapy resistance in tumors. Covering alpha and beta chains, TRAV- and TRBV-specific primers were used for the first-strand cDNA. The TCRs were subjected to amplification over approximately 20 PCR cycles employing a constant-region primer in conjunction with a V-primer adapter. TCRdb re-analysed the reads in MiXCR, keeping a single row per CDR3 protein. The table has 65,000 to 95,000 distinct CDR3 sequences, approximately 17% seen once. Time point here: before trial treatment. This specimen consisted of PBMCs, obtained before treatment. These receptor sequences come from a male donor with prostate cancer.

The table lists this clonotype with many counts. J is TRBJ2-1 and V is TRBV9, with D perhaps TRBD2 (6 bases). Trimming took off 1 base at V and 7 bases at J, with 12 bases between the two ends. Germline lookup yields CDR1 SGDLS and CDR2 YYNGEE. This CDR3 is built from 14 residues. CDR3: CASSVTGVENEQFF. As DNA, the CDR3 is TGTGCCAGCAGCGTAACGGGAGTGGAAAATGAGCAGTTCTTC.

The chain combines TRBV19 with TRBJ1-1; a weak D match, TRBD1 (5 bases). V gave up 6 bases and J gave up 4 bases, with 15 bases separating them. The CDR3 runs 14 residues. CDR1 and CDR2 from the germline V gene are LNHDA and SQIVND (reference sequence). CDR3 sequence reads: CASRIHGRATEAFF. As DNA, the CDR3 is TGTGCCAGTAGAATCCACGGCAGGGCCACTGAAGCTTTCTTT.

This clonotype occurred many times. V usage is TRBV12-2 and J usage is TRBJ2-7; the table names TRBD2, a call not compared with the DNA. TRBV12-2 is a pseudogene segment. The CDR3 has 20 amino acids. The CDR3 bases are TGTGCAAGTCGCTTAGAAGCGGTACGCGGCGGGAGGGCCGACTCCTACGAGCAGTACTTC. Its protein product is CASRLEAVRGGRADSYEQYF.

This clonotype was counted only a few times. The gene calls are TRBV27 and TRBJ1-5, with TRBD1 identical over 9 bases. Germline CDR1 reads MNHEY; CDR2 reads SMNVEV (reference sequence). This CDR3 is 15 amino acids long. J lost 6 bases, V lost 2 bases, and 5 bases had no gene match. CDR3 bases: TGTGCCAGCAGTTTAAACAGGGGGCGCGGTCAGCCCCAGCATTTT. Encoded protein: CASSLNRGRGQPQHF.

This clonotype was seen many times. The rearrangement links TRBV20-1 to TRBJ2-4; TRBD2 is a possible D gene (5 bases). V shed 0 bases and J shed 0 bases, with 9 bases lying between them. Per germline, CDR1 DFQATT and CDR2 SNEGSKA (reference sequence). The CDR3 has 15 residues. The CDR3 nucleotides are TGCAGTGCTAGAGATTTCCGGGGAGCCAAAAACATTCAGTACTTC. The encoded protein is CSARDFRGAKNIQYF.

Ten or more counts support this clonotype. This sequence joins TRBV5-1 and TRBJ1-1; a weak D match, TRBD1 (5 bases). CDR1 and CDR2 from the germline V gene are SGHRS and YFSETQ. The ends were cut back, 6 bases at V and 1 base at J, with 10 bases in the middle. The CDR3 is 13 amino acids. CDR3 loop: CASTLGANTEAFF. The CDR3 DNA is TGCGCCAGCACCCTCGGGGCGAACACTGAAGCTTTCTTT.

V and J are TRBV19 and TRBJ2-5, with D unclear. The CDR3 has 12 residues. The germline gives CDR1 LNHDA, CDR2 SQIVND (reference sequence). V was clipped by 4 bases and J by 2 bases, with 5 bases between them. The CDR3 protein is CASSSWQETQYF. DNA for the CDR3: TGTGCCAGTAGTAGCTGGCAAGAGACCCAGTACTTC.

Of note for this clonotype: This is likely an artifact of a read error, given a far larger clone one base away. This chain uses TRBV4-3 with TRBJ2-1, with D possibly matching TRBD2 (7 bases). The CDR3 consists of 12 residues. Germline CDR1 is LGHNA and CDR2 is YSLEER. Trimming pared 4 bases from V and 10 bases from J, leaving 11 bases between. In DNA, the CDR3 is TGCGCCAGCAGCCCGGGGGGCTACGAGCAGTTCTTC. Its translation is CASSPGGYEQFF.

This clonotype was recorded many times. The CDR3 sequence: CASSSVQGYGYTF. The CDR3 nucleotides are TGTGCCAGCAGCTCCGTACAGGGGTATGGCTACACCTTC. The chain combines TRBV7-2 with TRBJ1-2, with 7 bases that match TRBD1. The V segment lost 4 bases and the J segment 5 bases; nucleotides outside the gene matches: 4. CDR1 and CDR2 (germline): SGHTA, FQGNSA. This CDR3 is 13 amino acids long.

This rearrangement joins TRBV30 to TRBJ2-5; 10 nucleotides match TRBD2. The CDR3 has 14 amino acids. With V trimmed by 1 base and J by 4 bases, 3 bases remained unmatched. The germline V gene has CDR1 GTSNPN and CDR2 SVGIG (reference sequence). The CDR3 region has the DNA TGTGCCTGGAGTGGTAGCGGGGGGAGAGAGACCCAGTACTTC. As protein: CAWSGSGGRETQYF.

Worth noting for this clonotype: The likely explanation is a read error, given a far larger clone one base away. The J gene is TRBJ2-5, the V gene TRBV18; a weak D match, TRBD1 (6 bases). V lost 3 bases, J lost 11 bases, and 19 bases lay in between. Germline V gives CDR1 KGHSH, CDR2 LQKENI. CDR3 length: 14 residues. The CDR3 is CASSPPTRDNEQYF. The CDR3 DNA is TGTGCCAGCTCACCCCCAACCCGGGACAATGAGCAGTACTTC.